This TCR beta chain was identified during a study of blood T cells in healthy people across ages. With a J-beta primer mix and a sample-barcoded 5' primer, a second PCR ran about 7 to 12 cycles. TCRdb recomputed calls from the 5' RACE reads with MiXCR, one row per CDR3 protein. The data contain approximately 960,000 distinct CDR3 sequences, almost 30% of them singletons. The CDR3 totals 17 residues. Germline V gene lookup returns CDR1 SGHRS and CDR2 YFSETQ. These records were also assigned to another study, of T cells of mothers and their children.

Sequenced sample: blood. The receptor was derived from a woman aged 35 to 49 in good health. The chain recombines TRBV5-1 with TRBJ2-4, with D possibly matching TRBD1 (6 bases). The DNA matches TRBJ2-5 better at its end, which makes the J call doubtful. The CDR3 DNA follows: TGCGCCAGCAGCTGCGGCCTCTTACAGGGTCGTGAAGAGACCCAGTACTTC. This translates into CASSCGLLQGREETQYF.